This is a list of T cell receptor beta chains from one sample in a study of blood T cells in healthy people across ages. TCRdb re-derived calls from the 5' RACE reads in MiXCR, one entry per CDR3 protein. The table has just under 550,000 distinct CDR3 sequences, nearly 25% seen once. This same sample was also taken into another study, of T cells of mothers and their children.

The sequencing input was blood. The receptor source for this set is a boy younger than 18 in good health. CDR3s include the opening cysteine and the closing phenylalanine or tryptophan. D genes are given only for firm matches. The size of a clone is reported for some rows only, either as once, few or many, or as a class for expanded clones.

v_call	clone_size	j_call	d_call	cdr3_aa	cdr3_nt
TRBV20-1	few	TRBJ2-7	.	CSAGGQANYEQYF	TGCAGTGCTGGGGGGCAGGCGAACTACGAGCAGTACTTC
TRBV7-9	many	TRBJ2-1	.	CASSSGLNEQFF	TGTGCCAGCAGCTCGGGGCTCAATGAGCAGTTCTTC
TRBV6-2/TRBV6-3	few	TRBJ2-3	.	CASSYLISTDTQYF	TGTGCCAGCAGTTACCTCATTAGCACAGATACGCAGTATTTT
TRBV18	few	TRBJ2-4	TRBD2	CASSPEVLAGGPAKNIQYF	TGTGCCAGCTCACCAGAGGTCCTAGCGGGGGGGCCGGCCAAAAACATTCAGTACTTC
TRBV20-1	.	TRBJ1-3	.	CSARDRAEAFSGNTIYF	TGCAGTGCTAGAGATCGGGCGGAGGCCTTCTCTGGAAACACCATATATTTT
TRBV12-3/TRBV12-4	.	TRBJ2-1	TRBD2	CASSPGLAGGPGYNEQFF	TGTGCCAGCAGTCCGGGACTAGCGGGGGGGCCGGGGTACAATGAGCAGTTCTTC
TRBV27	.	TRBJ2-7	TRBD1	CASSPTGGFYEQYF	TGTGCCAGCAGTCCAACAGGGGGCTTCTACGAGCAGTACTTC
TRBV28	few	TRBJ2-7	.	CASSLQGIGEQYF	TGTGCCAGCAGTTTACAGGGAATCGGCGAGCAGTACTTC
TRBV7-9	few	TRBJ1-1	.	CASSLEGVTLTEAFF	TGTGCCAGCAGCTTAGAAGGGGTAACACTAACTGAAGCTTTCTTT
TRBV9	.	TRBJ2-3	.	CASSVGSGHTDTQYF	TGTGCCAGCAGCGTAGGAAGCGGGCACACAGATACGCAGTATTTT
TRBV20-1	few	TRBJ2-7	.	CSASILGGLSYEQYF	TGCAGTGCTAGTATACTAGGGGGGTTATCGTACGAGCAGTACTTC
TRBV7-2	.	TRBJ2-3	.	CASSPQGVGDTQYF	TGTGCCAGCAGCCCACAGGGTGTAGGGGATACGCAGTATTTT
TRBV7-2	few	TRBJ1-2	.	CASSSSQGKGYTF	TGTGCCAGCAGCTCCTCGCAGGGTAAAGGCTACACCTTC
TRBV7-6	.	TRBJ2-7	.	CASSLELALEQHF	TGTGCCAGCAGCTTAGAACTAGCCCTTGAGCAGCACTTC